This T cell receptor beta chain was retrieved from a study of response to subunit inactivated influenza vaccine (dated by TCRdb to the late 2010s). For the study in its entirety: Deep quantitative T cell receptor repertoire profiling was used in the study to track responses to a trivalent subunit inactivated influenza vaccine.

The library was built by means of RT-PCR. The sequencing machine was an Illumina HiSeq 2500. TCRdb reworked the public reads: Q25 trimming with fastp, MiXCR clone assembly, productive beta chains retained. Every entry covers one CDR3 protein and lists the most common genes and DNA from its rows. For this sample the table gives 450,000 to 600,000 distinct CDR3 sequences, of which 6% to 9% were detected only once. Jointly, the top ten make up 10% to 15% of the sample. Worth noting for this clonotype: The target of this receptor is not known. No quality values exist for individual bases; no much larger clone is one base distant.

What the research found in general, with its limitations: According to the authors, only a limited number of new T cells may be recruited by each seasonal influenza vaccination.

Sequences SGHRS (CDR1) and YFSETQ (CDR2) are obtained from the germline V gene. The germline ends are 12 bases apart after V is trimmed by 2 bases and J by 0 bases. Reading from cysteine to phenylalanine, the CDR3 counts 15 amino acids. The DNA shown is the 45-base CDR3, in frame from base 1. The chain is assembled from TRBV5-1 and TRBJ2-7; confidence is insufficient to name the D gene. The source is a man in his fifties or sixties who received an inactivated influenza vaccine. Donor details come from another sample of the same person, matched by shared clones. The sample in question was PBMCs from blood, obtained approximately 25 months after vaccination. The DNA sequence reads TGCGCCAGCAGCTTATTAAAGGGCTTCTCCTACGAGCAGTACTTC. Its amino acids are CASSLLKGFSYEQYF.